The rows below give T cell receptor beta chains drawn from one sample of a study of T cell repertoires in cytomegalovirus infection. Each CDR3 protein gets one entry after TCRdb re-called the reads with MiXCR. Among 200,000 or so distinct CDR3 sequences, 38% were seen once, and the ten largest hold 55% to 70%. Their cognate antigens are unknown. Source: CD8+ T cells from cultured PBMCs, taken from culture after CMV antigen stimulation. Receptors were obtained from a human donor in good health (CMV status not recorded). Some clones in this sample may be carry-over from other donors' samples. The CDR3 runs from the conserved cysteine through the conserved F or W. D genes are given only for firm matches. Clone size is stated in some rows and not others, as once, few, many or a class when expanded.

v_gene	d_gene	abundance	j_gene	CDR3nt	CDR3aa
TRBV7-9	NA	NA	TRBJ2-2	TGTGCCAGCAGGTTTCAGACCGGGGAGCTGTTTTTT	CASRFQTGELFF
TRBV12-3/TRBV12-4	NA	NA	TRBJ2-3	TGTGCCAGCCTTACGGGGGATACGCAGTATTTT	CASLTGDTQYF
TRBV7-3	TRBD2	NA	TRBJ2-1	TGTGCCAGCAGCTCGGGGACTAGCGGGGTTTCTGTAAATCGCAATGAGCAGTTCTTC	CASSSGTSGVSVNRNEQFF
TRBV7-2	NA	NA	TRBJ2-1	TGTGCCAGCAGCTTCCTCTGGGAAGACTACAATGAGCAGTTCTTC	CASSFLWEDYNEQFF
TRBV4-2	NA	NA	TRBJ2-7	TGTGCCAGCAGCCAGGTCGGTAGAGCCTACGAGCAGTACTTC	CASSQVGRAYEQYF
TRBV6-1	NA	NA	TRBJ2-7	TGTGCCAGCAGTGAAGGGGTGAGCTACGAGCAGTACTTC	CASSEGVSYEQYF
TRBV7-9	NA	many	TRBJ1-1	TGTGCCAGCAGCTTAGCGTTGTGGAACACTGAAGCTTTCTTT	CASSLALWNTEAFF
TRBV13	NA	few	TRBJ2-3	TGTGCCAGCAGCCCCTACCGAACCATGGAACCAGATACGCAGTATTTT	CASSPYRTMEPDTQYF
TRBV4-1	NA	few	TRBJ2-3	TGCGCCAGCAGCCAAGGCGCCACAGATACGCAGTATTTT	CASSQGATDTQYF
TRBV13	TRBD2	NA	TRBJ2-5	TGTGCCAGCAGCCTGGGACTAGCGGGAGCAGAGACCCAGTACTTC	CASSLGLAGAETQYF
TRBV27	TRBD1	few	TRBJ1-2	TGTGCCAGCAGTGACGCAGGGGGCTCCTCTAACTATGGCTACACCTTC	CASSDAGGSSNYGYTF
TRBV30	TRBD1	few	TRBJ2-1	TGTGCCTGGACTATTGGACAGGTCTACAATGAGCAGTTCTTC	CAWTIGQVYNEQFF
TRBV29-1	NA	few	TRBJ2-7	TGCAGCGCTAGAGTCACGCGCCGACTACAGCGCTACGAGCAGTACTTC	CSARVTRRLQRYEQYF
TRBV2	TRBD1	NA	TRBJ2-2	TGTGCCAGCAGTGAGACAGGGGGCACATCCGGGGAGCTGTTTTTT	CASSETGGTSGELFF
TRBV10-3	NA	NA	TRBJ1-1	TGTGCCATCAGTGGTACAGGGAACACTGAAGCTTTCTTT	CAISGTGNTEAFF
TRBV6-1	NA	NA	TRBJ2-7	TGTGCCAGCAGTGAAGCTCCTACCGACGTCAGCTCCTACGAGCAGTACTTC	CASSEAPTDVSSYEQYF
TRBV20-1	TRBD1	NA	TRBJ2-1	TGCAGTGCTAGAGATCCCCAGGGGGCCTACAATGAGCAGTTCTTC	CSARDPQGAYNEQFF
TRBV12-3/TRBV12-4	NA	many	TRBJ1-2	TGTGCCAGCAGCCTCACACCTAACTATGGCTACACCTTC	CASSLTPNYGYTF
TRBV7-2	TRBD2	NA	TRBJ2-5	TGTGCCAGCAGCGACCTAGGGAGGCGGGGGGGCTTGGAGACCCAGTACTTC	CASSDLGRRGGLETQYF
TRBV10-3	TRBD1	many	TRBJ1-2	TGTGCCATCAGTGACGGGACAGTGAACAACTATGGCTACACCTTC	CAISDGTVNNYGYTF
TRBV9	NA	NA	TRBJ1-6	TGTGCCAGCAGCGTGGGGTCAAAGGGCTCCTATAATTCACCCCTCCACTTT	CASSVGSKGSYNSPLHF
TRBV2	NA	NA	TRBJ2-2	TGTGCCAGCGTGAAGAGACGGTTGAACACCGGGGAGCTGTTTTTT	CASVKRRLNTGELFF
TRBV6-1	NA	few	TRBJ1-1	TGTGCCAGTCTAGAGGATATTTATTCTTACATGAACACTGAAGCTTTCTTT	CASLEDIYSYMNTEAFF
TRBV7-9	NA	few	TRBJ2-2	TGTGCCAGCAGCCTCCCCTCCAGCACAGGGGAGCTGTTTTTT	CASSLPSSTGELFF
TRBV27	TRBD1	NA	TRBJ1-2	TGTGCCAGCAGTCCTCGAGGGTCAGGGGGATGGTATGGCTACACCTTC	CASSPRGSGGWYGYTF
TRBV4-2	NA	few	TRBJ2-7	TGTGCCAGCAGCCAAGCGGGACTGCAGTACTTC	CASSQAGLQYF
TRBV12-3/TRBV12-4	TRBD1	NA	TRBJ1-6	TGTGCCAGCATAGGGGGCGGCTTGGTCTCACCCCTCCACTTT	CASIGGGLVSPLHF
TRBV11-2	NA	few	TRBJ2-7	TGTGCCAGCAGCTACCTCCTGGACTCCTACGAGCAGTACTTC	CASSYLLDSYEQYF
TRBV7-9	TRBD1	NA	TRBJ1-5	TGTGCCAGCAGCGTCGACAGGGGTCGCAATCAGCCCCAGCATTTT	CASSVDRGRNQPQHF
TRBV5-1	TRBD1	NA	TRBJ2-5	TGCGCCAGCAGCCTTGCTCCGGACAGGGGGGAGACCCAGTACTTC	CASSLAPDRGETQYF
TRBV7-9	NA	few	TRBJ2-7	TGTGCCAGCAGCTTTGTGGGCAGTTCGACCTACGAGCAGTACTTC	CASSFVGSSTYEQYF
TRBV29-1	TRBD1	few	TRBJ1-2	TGCAGCGTTGAAGGGACAGGGAACTATGGCTACACCTTC	CSVEGTGNYGYTF
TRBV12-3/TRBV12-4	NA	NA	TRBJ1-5	TGTGCCAGCAGTTTAGGTCGTCTCCGGGAGCAGCCCCAGCATTTT	CASSLGRLREQPQHF
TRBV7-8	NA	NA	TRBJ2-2	TGTGCCCTAGCAGGGGACACCGGGGAGCTGTTTTTT	CALAGDTGELFF
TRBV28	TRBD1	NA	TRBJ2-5	TGTGCCAGCTCCGGGCGCAGGACAGGGCTCCTTCAGGAGACCCAGTACTTC	CASSGRRTGLLQETQYF
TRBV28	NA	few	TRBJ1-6	TGTGCCAGCAACCCTAGGGGGGTCCTTAATTCACCCCTCCACTTT	CASNPRGVLNSPLHF
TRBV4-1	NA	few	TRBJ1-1	TGCGCCAGCAGCCGCCCGCCCGTGATGAACACTGAAGCTTTCTTT	CASSRPPVMNTEAFF
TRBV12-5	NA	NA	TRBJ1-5	TGTGCTAGTGGTTGGGGGACAATTAATCAGCCCCAGCATTTT	CASGWGTINQPQHF
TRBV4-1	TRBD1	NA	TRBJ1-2	TGCGCCAGCAGCCAGACAGGGTCAAACTATGGCTACACCTTC	CASSQTGSNYGYTF
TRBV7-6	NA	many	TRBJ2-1	TGTGCCAGCAGCGCCAAGTGGGGGGCTCACTCCTACAATGAGCAGTTCTTC	CASSAKWGAHSYNEQFF
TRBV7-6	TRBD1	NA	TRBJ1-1	TGTGCCAGCAGCCAGGGGACAGGAAGGAACACTGAAGCTTGCTTT	CASSQGTGRNTEACF
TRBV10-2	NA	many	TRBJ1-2	TGCGCCAGCAGTGAGTCGAGCAGGGCTCCGGCGGGCTACACCTTC	CASSESSRAPAGYTF
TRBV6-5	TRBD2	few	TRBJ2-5	TGTGCCAGCAGTTATGGCGGGGGGCTGGGAGAGACCCAGTACTTC	CASSYGGGLGETQYF
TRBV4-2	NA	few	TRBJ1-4	TGTGCCAGCAGCCCCCGGGTTCTCGCAACTAATGAAAAACTGTTTTTT	CASSPRVLATNEKLFF
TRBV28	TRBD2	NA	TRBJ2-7	TGTGCCAGCAGTTTTCGCGGGAGGCCATCCTACGAGCAGTACTTC	CASSFRGRPSYEQYF
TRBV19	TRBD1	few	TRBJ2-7	TGTGCCAGTAGTATACTCCCAGGGGGCTCCTACGAGCAGTACTTC	CASSILPGGSYEQYF
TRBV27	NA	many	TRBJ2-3	TGTGCCAGCAGTTTATTCCTCACAGATACGCAGTATTTT	CASSLFLTDTQYF
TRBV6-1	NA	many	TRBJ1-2	TGTGCCAGCAGTTCTCCAGGGTTGAAAGGCTACACCTTC	CASSSPGLKGYTF
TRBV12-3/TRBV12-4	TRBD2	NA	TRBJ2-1	TGTGCCAGCAGGACTACTAGCGGGAGGTCCTACAATGAGCAGTTCTTC	CASRTTSGRSYNEQFF
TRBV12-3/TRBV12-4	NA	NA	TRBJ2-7	TGTGCCAGCAGTGAGCTGGGGGAGAAAGAGCAGTACTTC	CASSELGEKEQYF
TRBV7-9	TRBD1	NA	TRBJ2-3	TGTGCCAGCAGCTTAGTTTCTCCAGGGGGTACAGATACGCAGTATTTT	CASSLVSPGGTDTQYF